The entry that follows covers one T cell receptor (beta chain) sequence. This entry is derived from a study of blood T cell repertoires in COVID-19. Overall study: The United States, Italy and Spain were the sources of the acute and convalescent COVID-19 samples.

Produced via immunoSEQ multiplex PCR; TCRdb's table is partial and in-frame only. The data contain roughly 150,000 clones, around 85% of them singletons. V shed 0 bases and J 7 bases; nucleotides not matched to a gene: 5. The CDR3 length is 16 residues. Germline V lookup: CDR1 SGHRS, CDR2 YFSETQ. The chain has TRBV5-1 and TRBJ2-2; 11 nucleotides match TRBD1. Sequencing was carried out using peripheral blood. The receptor's source is a woman in her 70s with acute or convalescent COVID-19. CDR3 region: CASSLDGQGAGGELFF. The CDR3 DNA reads as TGCGCCAGCAGCTTGGATGGACAGGGGGCTGGCGGGGAGCTGTTTTTT.